This T cell receptor (beta chain) was sequenced during a study of T-cell memory formation after mild COVID-19. Study-wide points: While clones contracting from day 15 to 85 were balanced between CD4 and CD8, later expanders leaned CD4+.

TCRdb recomputed calls from the 5' RACE reads with MiXCR, one row per CDR3 protein. The sample records 300,000 to 350,000 distinct CDR3 sequences, around 19% being singletons. To note about this clonotype: Its antigen is not identified.

This TCR was recovered from a man younger than 30 who had mild COVID-19 (a few samples of this study predate the infection). Cell type and time point are not known. Sequencing used PBMCs or a T cell subset sorted from them (not recorded which).

The CDR3 region is CASLFGGFLTDTQYF. The CDR3 nucleotides read TGCGCCAGCCTTTTCGGGGGGTTCCTCACAGATACGCAGTATTTT. V gene TRBV5-1 combines with J gene TRBJ2-3; 7 bases align to TRBD2. CDR3 length: 15 amino acids. The germline gives CDR1 SGHRS, CDR2 YFSETQ. V dropped 7 bases and J dropped 2; count of bases not matched to a gene: 10.